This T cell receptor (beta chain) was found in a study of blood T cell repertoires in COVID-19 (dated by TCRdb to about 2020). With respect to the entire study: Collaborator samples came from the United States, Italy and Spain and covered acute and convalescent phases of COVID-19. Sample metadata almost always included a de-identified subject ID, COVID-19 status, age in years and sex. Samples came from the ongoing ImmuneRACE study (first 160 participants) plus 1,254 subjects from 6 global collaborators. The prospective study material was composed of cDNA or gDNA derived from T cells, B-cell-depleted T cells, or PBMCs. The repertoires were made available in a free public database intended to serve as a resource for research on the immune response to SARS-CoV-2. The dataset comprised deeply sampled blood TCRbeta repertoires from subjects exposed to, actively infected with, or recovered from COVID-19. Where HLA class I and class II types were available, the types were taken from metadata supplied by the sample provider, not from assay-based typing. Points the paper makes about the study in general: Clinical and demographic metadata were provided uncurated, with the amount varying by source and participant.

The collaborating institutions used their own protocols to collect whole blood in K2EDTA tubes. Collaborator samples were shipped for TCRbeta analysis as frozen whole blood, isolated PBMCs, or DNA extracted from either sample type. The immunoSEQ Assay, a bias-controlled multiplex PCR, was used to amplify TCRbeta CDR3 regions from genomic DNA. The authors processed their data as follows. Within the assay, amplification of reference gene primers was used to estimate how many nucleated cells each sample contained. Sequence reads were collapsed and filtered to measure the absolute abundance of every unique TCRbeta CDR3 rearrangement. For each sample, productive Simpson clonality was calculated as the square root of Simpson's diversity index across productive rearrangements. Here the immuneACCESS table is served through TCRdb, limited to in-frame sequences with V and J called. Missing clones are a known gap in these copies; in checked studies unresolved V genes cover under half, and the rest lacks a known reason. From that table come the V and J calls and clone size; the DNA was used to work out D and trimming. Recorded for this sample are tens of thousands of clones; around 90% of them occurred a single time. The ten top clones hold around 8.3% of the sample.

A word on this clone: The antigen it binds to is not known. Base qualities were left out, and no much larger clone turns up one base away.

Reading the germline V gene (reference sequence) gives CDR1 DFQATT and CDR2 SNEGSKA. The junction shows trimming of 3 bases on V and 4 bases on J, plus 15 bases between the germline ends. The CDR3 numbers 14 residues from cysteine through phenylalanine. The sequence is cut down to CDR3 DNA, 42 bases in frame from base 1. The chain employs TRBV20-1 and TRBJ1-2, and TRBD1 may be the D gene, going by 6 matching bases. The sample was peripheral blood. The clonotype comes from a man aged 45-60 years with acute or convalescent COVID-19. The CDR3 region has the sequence CSASPGGPSYGYTF. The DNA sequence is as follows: TGCAGTGCTAGTCCGGGGGGCCCTTCCTATGGCTACACCTTC.